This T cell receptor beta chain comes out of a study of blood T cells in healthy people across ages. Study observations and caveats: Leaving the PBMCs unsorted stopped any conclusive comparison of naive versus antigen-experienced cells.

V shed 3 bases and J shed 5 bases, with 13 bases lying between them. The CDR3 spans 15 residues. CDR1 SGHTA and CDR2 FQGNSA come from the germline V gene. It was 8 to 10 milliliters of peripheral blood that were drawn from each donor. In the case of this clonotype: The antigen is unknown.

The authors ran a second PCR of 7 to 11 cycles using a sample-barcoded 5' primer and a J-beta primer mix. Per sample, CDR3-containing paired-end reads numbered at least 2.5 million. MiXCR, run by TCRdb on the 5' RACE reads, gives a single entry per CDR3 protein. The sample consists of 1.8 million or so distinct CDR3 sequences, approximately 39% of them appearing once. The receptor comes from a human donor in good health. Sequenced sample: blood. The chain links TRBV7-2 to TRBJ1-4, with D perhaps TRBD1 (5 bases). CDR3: CASSFRQSQNEKLFF. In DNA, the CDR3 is TGTGCCAGCAGCTTCCGACAGTCCCAGAATGAAAAACTGTTTTTT.